A single sample gave rise to the 14 T cell receptor beta chains below, sequenced in a study of blood T cell repertoires in COVID-19 (dated by TCRdb to 2019 to 2021). The library relied on the immunoSEQ multiplex PCR assay. This immuneACCESS table, as held by TCRdb, lists in-frame sequences with V and J called but not all clones. Of the missing ones, under half trace to an unresolved V gene in checked studies; the others have no known cause. A total of approximately 96,000 clones appear in this sample, around 96% of them only once. 4% to 5.5% of the sample is taken by the ten largest. Sequences were obtained from peripheral blood. The source is a human donor with active COVID-19. The donor label of this sample is uncertain.

This chain uses TRBV5-6 with TRBJ1-1; D possibly corresponds to TRBD1 (6 bases). The CDR3 runs 13 residues. Germline CDR1 SGHDT, CDR2 YYEEEE. The V gene lost 4 bases and the J gene lost 3 bases, with 10 bases spanning the gap. DNA of the CDR3: TGTGCCAGCAGCCAGGGGAGAGACACTGAAGCTTTCTTT. This translates into CASSQGRDTEAFF. The full variable domain, completed using reference TRBV5-6 and TRBJ1-1, is DAGVTQSPTHLIKTRGQQVTLRCSPKSGHDTVSWYQQALGQGPQFIFQYYEEEERQRGNFPDRFSGHQFPNYSSELNVNALLLGDSALYLCASSQGRDTEAFFGQGTRLTVV.

The V call is TRBV4-3, the J call TRBJ2-5; D not certain. Trimming took off 1 base at V and 2 bases at J, with 8 bases between the two ends. Germline V gene lookup returns CDR1 LGHNA and CDR2 YSLEER. The CDR3 loop spans 14 amino acids. The CDR3 coding sequence is TGCGCCAGCAGCCAAGTTGGGCAGCAAGAGACCCAGTACTTC. It yields the protein CASSQVGQQETQYF.

The chain recombines TRBV19 with TRBJ1-1; the match to TRBD1 covers 8 bases. The trim removed 3 bases at V and 5 bases at J, leaving 2 bases unmatched. Per germline, CDR1 LNHDA and CDR2 SQIVND (reference sequence). The CDR3 consists of 13 residues. The chain's CDR3 is CASSITGGTEAFF. The CDR3 bases are TGTGCCAGTAGTATTACAGGGGGGACTGAAGCTTTCTTT.

This chain links TRBV5-6 with TRBJ2-1; TRBD1 is a possible D gene (5 bases). Germline V gives CDR1 SGHDT, CDR2 YYEEEE. V was clipped by 6 bases and J by 4 bases, with 11 bases between them. The CDR3 has 13 residues. DNA for the CDR3: TGTGCCAGCACCCCCCAGGGATACAATGAGCAGTTCTTC. Translation gives CASTPQGYNEQFF.

The chain combines TRBV6-5 with TRBJ1-3; unclear D gene. The V gene's germline CDR1 is MNHEY and CDR2 SVGAGI. There are 15 residues in the CDR3. Trimming removed 0 bases at V and 1 base at J, with 7 bases between. This CDR3 reads CASSYSRVSGNTIYF. The CDR3 nucleotides read TGTGCCAGCAGTTACTCTCGGGTGTCTGGAAACACCATATATTTT.

The chain combines TRBV27 with TRBJ1-1, with 7 bases identical to TRBD1. CDR1 is MNHEY and CDR2 is SMNVEV in the germline V gene (reference sequence). V was clipped by 0 bases and J by 1 base; unmatched bases: 2. The CDR3 runs to 15 residues. CDR3 sequence (DNA): TGTGCCAGCAGTTTATCGCCAGGGGGGAACACTGAAGCTTTCTTT. It codes for CASSLSPGGNTEAFF.

V gene TRBV18 combines with J gene TRBJ2-1; D gene uncertain. Germline assignment: CDR1 KGHSH and CDR2 LQKENI. The CDR3 is 13 residues long. V gave up 0 bases and J gave up 4 bases, with 4 bases separating them. In DNA form, the CDR3 reads TGTGCCAGCTCACCACCCGTGTACAATGAGCAGTTCTTC. It yields the protein CASSPPVYNEQFF. The full variable domain, its missing parts supplied by reference TRBV18 and TRBJ2-1, is NAGVMQNPRHLVRRRGQEARLRCSPMKGHSHVYWYRQLPEEGLKFMVYLQKENIIDESGMPKERFSAEFPKEGPSILRIQQVVRGDSAAYFCASSPPVYNEQFFGPGTRLTVL.

The chain combines TRBV10-1 with TRBJ1-1; D perhaps matches TRBD1 (6 bases). Deletions cut 0 bases from V and 4 bases from J, with 12 bases between. The CDR3 contains 15 residues. Looked up from germline, CDR1 is WNHNN and CDR2 is SYGVQD (reference sequence). The CDR3 region is CASSESRGGVTEAFF. The DNA of the CDR3 is TGCGCCAGCAGTGAGTCGAGGGGGGGTGTCACTGAAGCTTTCTTT.

The chain employs TRBV9 and TRBJ2-1, with 11 positions matching TRBD2. Trimming at V came to 10 bases and at J to 2 bases, leaving 8 bases not matched to a gene. Germline assignment: CDR1 SGDLS and CDR2 YYNGEE. The CDR3 contains 15 residues. In DNA, the CDR3 is TGTGCCTCCGGGACTAGCGGTTCCCCCTACAATGAGCAGTTCTTC. As protein: CASGTSGSPYNEQFF.

This clone occurred once. The CDR3 DNA reads as TGTGCCAGCAGTTACGGGGTGACAGGGATGGCCCAGTACTTC. Protein sequence: CASSYGVTGMAQYF. The V call is TRBV6-2 or TRBV6-3, the J call TRBJ2-5; 7 nucleotides line up with TRBD1. The germline CDR1 and CDR2 sequences are MNHEY and SVGEGT. The CDR3 is 14 residues long. The trim removed 2 bases at V and 9 bases at J, leaving 9 bases unmatched.

The V call is TRBV5-1, the J call TRBJ2-5, with a tentative D call TRBD1 (6 bases). CDR1 SGHRS and CDR2 YFSETQ come from the germline V gene. The CDR3 runs 16 residues. The V end lost 0 bases, the J end lost 4 bases, and 16 bases lay between the germline ends. The CDR3 DNA sequence: TGCGCCAGCAGCTTGGGGCTACAGGGAAGCTTAGAGACCCAGTACTTC. As protein: CASSLGLQGSLETQYF.

This chain connects TRBV6-5 to TRBJ2-7; 8 positions match TRBD2. Germline V gene sequence: CDR1 MNHEY, CDR2 SVGAGI. After removal of 2 bases from V and 4 bases from J, the junction contained 7 bases not matched to a gene. This CDR3 has 15 residues. The DNA for the CDR3 is TGTGCCAGCAGTTACACAGCCGCGGGAGGATACGAGCAGTACTTC. Translating it yields CASSYTAAGGYEQYF.

The chain employs TRBV5-5 and TRBJ2-3; D remains unclear. V was pared by 6 bases and J by 3 bases, with 8 bases between. This CDR3 contains 12 residues. Germline V gives CDR1 SGHKS, CDR2 YYEKEE (reference sequence). The DNA for the CDR3 is TGTGCCAGCACCCAACAGACAGATACGCAGTATTTT. Translated: CASTQQTDTQYF.

The chain is built from TRBV27 and TRBJ1-1; 7 bases align to TRBD1. The CDR3 is 12 residues long. V shed 6 bases and J 11 bases; nucleotides not matched to a gene: 9. The germline V gene encodes CDR1 MNHEY and CDR2 SMNVEV (reference sequence). CDR3 in amino acids: CASRGDREPAFF. The CDR3 coding sequence is TGTGCCAGCAGAGGAGACAGGGAACCGGCTTTCTTT.